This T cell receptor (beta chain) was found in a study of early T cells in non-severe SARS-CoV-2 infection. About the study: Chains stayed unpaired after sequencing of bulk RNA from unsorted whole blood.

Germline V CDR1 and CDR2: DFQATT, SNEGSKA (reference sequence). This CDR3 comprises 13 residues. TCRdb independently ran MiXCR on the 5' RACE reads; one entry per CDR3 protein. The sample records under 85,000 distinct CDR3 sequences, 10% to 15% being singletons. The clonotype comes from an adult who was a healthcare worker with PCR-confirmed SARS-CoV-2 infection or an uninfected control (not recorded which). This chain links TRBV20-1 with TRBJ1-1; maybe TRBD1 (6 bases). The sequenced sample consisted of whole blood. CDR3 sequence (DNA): TGCAGATCCAGGGGAGACATGAACACTGAAGCTTTCTTT. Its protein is CRSRGDMNTEAFF.